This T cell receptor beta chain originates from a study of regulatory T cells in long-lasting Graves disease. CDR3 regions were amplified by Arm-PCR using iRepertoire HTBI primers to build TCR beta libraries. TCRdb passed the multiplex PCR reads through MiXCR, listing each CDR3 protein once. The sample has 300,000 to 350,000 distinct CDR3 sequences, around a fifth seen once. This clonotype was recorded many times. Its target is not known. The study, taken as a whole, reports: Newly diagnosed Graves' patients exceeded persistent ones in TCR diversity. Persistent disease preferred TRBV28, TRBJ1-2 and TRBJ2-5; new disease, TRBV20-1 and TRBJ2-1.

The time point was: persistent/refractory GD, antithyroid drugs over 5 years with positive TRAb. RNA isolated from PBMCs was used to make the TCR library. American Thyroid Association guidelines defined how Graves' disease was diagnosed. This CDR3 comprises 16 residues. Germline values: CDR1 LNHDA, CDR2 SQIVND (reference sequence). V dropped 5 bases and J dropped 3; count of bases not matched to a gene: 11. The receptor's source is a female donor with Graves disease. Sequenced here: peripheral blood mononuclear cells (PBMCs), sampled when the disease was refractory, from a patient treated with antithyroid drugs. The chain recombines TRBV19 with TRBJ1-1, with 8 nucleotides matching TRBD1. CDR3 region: CASSLGTGAQDTEAFF. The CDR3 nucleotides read TGTGCCAGTAGTCTAGGGACAGGAGCGCAGGACACTGAAGCTTTCTTT.